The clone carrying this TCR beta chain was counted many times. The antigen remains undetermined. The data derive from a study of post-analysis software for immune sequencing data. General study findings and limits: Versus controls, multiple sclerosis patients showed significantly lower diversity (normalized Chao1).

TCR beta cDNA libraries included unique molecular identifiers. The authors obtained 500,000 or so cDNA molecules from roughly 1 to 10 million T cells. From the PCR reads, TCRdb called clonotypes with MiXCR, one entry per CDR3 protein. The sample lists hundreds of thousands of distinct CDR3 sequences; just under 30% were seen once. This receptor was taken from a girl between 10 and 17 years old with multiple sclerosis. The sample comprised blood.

CDR3 coding DNA: TGCGCCAGCAGCCAACACGAAGACAATGAGCAGTTCTTC. Encoded protein: CASSQHEDNEQFF. The chain employs TRBV4-3 and TRBJ2-1; D uncertain. The CDR3 is made up of 13 amino acids. V was pared by 2 bases and J by 5 bases, with 7 bases between. From germline, CDR1 is LGHNA and CDR2 YSLEER.